This record concerns one TCR beta chain sequence. These data originate in a study of blood T cell repertoires in COVID-19. The overall study: Samples taken during acute and convalescent COVID-19 were collected in the United States, Italy and Spain.

In the original analysis: Researchers report that nucleated cell counts were estimated from reference gene primer amplification. The data were produced by immunoSEQ multiplex PCR, yet TCRdb's version contains in-frame clones alone and is incomplete. Clonal size and the V and J genes are those of that table, whereas D and trimming came from the DNA. The sample yields about 64,000 clones, about 86% seen once. The receptor comes from a man aged 35 to 55 with acute or convalescent COVID-19. The material sequenced was peripheral blood.

CDR3 coding DNA: TGCGCCAGCAGCCAAGTGGGCGCCTGGAAGGGCTACACCTTC. Amino acid sequence: CASSQVGAWKGYTF. V gene TRBV4-1 combines with J gene TRBJ1-2, with D unresolved. CDR3 length: 14 residues. The V and J ends lost 1 base and 8 bases respectively, with 14 bases between them. The germline CDR1 and CDR2 sequences are MGHRA and YSYEKL.